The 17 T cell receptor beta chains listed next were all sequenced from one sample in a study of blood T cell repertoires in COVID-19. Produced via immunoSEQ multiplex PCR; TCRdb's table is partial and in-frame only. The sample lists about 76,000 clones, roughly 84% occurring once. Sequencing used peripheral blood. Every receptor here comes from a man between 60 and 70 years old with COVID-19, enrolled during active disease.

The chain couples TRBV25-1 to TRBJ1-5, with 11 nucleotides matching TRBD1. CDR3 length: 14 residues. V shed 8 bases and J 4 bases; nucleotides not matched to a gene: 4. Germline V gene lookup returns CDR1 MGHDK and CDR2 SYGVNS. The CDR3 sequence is CASGGQGVNQPQHF. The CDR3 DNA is TGTGCCAGCGGGGGACAGGGGGTAAATCAGCCCCAGCATTTT. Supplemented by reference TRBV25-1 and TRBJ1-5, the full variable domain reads EADIYQTPRYLVIGTGKKITLECSQTMGHDKMYWYQQDPGMELHLIHYSYGVNSTEKGDLSSESTVSRIRTEHFPLTLESARPSHTSQYLCASGGQGVNQPQHFGDGTRLSIL.

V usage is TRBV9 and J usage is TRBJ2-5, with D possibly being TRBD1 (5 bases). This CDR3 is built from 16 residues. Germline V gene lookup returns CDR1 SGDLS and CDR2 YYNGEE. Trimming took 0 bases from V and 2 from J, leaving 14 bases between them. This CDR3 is CASSVGVWAGQETQYF. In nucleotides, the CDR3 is TGTGCCAGCAGCGTAGGTGTTTGGGCAGGGCAAGAGACCCAGTACTTC.

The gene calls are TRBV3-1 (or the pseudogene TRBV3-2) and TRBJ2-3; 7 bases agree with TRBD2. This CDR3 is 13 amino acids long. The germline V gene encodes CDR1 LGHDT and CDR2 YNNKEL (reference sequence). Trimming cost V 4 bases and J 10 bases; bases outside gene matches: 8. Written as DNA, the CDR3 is TGTGCCAGCAGCCCTAGCGGAAGCGGCGCGCAGTATTTT. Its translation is CASSPSGSGAQYF.

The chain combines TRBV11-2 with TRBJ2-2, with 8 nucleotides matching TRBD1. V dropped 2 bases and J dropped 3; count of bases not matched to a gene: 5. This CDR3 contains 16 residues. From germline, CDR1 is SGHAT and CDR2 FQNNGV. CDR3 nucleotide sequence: TGTGCCAGCAGCTTACCCTCGGACAGGGACACCGGGGAGCTGTTTTTT. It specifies CASSLPSDRDTGELFF.

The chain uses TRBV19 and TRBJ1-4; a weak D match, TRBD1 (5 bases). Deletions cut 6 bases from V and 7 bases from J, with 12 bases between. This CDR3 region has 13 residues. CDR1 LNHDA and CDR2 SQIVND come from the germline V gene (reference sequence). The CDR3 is CASSRGRGEKLFF. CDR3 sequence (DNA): TGTGCCAGTAGCAGAGGAAGGGGTGAAAAACTGTTTTTT.

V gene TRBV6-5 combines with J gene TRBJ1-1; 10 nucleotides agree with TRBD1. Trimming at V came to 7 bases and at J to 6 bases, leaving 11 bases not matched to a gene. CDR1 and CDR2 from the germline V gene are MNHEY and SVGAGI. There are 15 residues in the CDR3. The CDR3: CASKPKGQGLSEAFF. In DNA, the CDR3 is TGTGCCAGCAAACCGAAGGGACAGGGGTTGTCTGAAGCTTTCTTT.

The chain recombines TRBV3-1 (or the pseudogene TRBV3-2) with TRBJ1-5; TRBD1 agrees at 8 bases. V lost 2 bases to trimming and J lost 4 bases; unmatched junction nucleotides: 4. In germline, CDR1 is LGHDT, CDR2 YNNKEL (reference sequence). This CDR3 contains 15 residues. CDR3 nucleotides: TGTGCCAGCAGCCAAAGGACAGGGTGGAATCAGCCCCAGCATTTT. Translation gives CASSQRTGWNQPQHF.

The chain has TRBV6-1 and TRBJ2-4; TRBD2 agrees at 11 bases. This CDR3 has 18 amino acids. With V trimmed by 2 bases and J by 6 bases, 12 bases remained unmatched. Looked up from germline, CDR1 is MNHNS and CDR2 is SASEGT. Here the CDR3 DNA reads TGTGCCAGCAGTGAATCCTTAATACCCACTAGCGGGGGAAACATTCAGTACTTC. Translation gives CASSESLIPTSGGNIQYF.

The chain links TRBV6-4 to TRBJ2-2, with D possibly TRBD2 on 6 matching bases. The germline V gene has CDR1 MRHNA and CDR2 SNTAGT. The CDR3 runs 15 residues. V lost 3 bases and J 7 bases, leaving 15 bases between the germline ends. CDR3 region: CASSETRESVGELFF. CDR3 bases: TGTGCCAGCAGTGAGACCCGGGAGAGCGTCGGGGAGCTGTTTTTT.

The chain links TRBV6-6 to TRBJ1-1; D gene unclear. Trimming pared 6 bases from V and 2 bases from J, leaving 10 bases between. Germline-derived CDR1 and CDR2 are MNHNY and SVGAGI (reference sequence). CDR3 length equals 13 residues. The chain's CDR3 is CASSGLINTEAFF. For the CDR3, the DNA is TGTGCCAGCAGCGGACTGATTAACACTGAAGCTTTCTTT.

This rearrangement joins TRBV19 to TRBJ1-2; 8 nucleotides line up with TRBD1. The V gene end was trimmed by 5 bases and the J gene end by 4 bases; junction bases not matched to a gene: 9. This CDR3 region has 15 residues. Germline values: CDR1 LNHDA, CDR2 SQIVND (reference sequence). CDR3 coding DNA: TGTGCCAGTAGTCCCAGGGGGGACAGGAGCTATGGCTACACCTTC. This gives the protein CASSPRGDRSYGYTF. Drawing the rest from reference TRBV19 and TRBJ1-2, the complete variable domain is DGGITQSPKYLFRKEGQNVTLSCEQNLNHDAMYWYRQDPGQGLRLIYYSQIVNDFQKGDIAEGYSVSREKKESFPLTVTSAQKNPTAFYLCASSPRGDRSYGYTFGSGTRLTVV.

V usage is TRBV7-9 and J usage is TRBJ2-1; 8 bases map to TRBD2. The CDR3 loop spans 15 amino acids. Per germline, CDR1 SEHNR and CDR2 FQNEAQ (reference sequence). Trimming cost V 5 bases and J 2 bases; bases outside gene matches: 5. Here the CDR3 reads CASSGPGGPYNEQFF. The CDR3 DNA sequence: TGTGCCAGCAGCGGCCCGGGAGGGCCCTACAATGAGCAGTTCTTC. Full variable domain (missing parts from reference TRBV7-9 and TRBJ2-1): DTGVSQNPRHKITKRGQNVTFRCDPISEHNRLYWYRQTLGQGPEFLTYFQNEAQLEKSRLLSDRFSAERPKGSFSTLEIQRTEQGDSAMYLCASSGPGGPYNEQFFGPGTRLTVL.

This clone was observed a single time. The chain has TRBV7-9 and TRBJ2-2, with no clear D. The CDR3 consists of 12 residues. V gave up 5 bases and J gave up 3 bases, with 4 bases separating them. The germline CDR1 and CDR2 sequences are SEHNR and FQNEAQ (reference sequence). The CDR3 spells CASSPYTGELFF. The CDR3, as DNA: TGTGCCAGCAGCCCCTACACCGGGGAGCTGTTTTTT.

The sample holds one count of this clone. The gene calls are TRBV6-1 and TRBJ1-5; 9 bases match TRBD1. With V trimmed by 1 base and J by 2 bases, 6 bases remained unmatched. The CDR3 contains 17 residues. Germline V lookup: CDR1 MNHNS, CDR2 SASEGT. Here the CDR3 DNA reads TGTGCCAGCAGTGAAGACAACAGGGGGCATGGCAATCAGCCCCAGCATTTT. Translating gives CASSEDNRGHGNQPQHF.

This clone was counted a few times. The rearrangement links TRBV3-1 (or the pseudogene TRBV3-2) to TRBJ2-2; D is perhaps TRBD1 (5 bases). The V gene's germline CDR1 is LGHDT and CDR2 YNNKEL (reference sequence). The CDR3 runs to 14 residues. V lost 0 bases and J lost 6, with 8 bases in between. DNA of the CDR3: TGTGCCAGCAGCCAAGATCCGACAGCCGGGGAGCTGTTTTTT. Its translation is CASSQDPTAGELFF.

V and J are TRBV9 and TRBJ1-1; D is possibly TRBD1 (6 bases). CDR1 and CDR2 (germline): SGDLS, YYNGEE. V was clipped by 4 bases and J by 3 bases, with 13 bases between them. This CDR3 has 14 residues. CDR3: CASSHTGFDTEAFF. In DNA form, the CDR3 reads TGTGCCAGCAGCCATACAGGGTTTGACACTGAAGCTTTCTTT.

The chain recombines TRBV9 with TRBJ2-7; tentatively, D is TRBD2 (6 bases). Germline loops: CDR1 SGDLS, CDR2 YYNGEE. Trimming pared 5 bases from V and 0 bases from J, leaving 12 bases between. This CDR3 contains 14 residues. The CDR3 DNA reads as TGTGCCAGCAGTAGGGACGGGAGCTCCTACGAGCAGTACTTC. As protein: CASSRDGSSYEQYF.